This entry lists 18 T cell receptor beta chains sequenced from one sample in a study of beta chain features in type 1 diabetes. The entirety of the isolated RNA underwent reverse transcription, so expressed TCRB transcripts were sequenced. The method was immunoSEQ multiplex PCR; TCRdb's version includes in-frame clones alone and lacks a portion of them. The sample records some 330,000 clones, more than 9.5% being singletons. Sequenced sample: naive CD4+ T cells from blood. The origin of the receptors is a woman in her 30s in good health.

The chain's CDR3 is CASSPTTSGNSYNEQFF. The CDR3, as DNA: TGCGCCAGCAGCCCCACGACTAGCGGGAATAGCTACAATGAGCAGTTCTTC. V usage is TRBV5-1 and J usage is TRBJ2-1, with TRBD2 identical over 11 bases. Unmatched junction bases numbered 9, after V lost 4 bases and J lost 3 bases. Germline V CDR1 and CDR2: SGHRS, YFSETQ. The CDR3 totals 17 residues.

This sequence joins TRBV7-8 and TRBJ2-1; D ambiguous. The V and J ends lost 2 bases and 0 bases respectively, with 11 bases between them. The CDR3 has 16 amino acids. The germline V gene encodes CDR1 SGHVS and CDR2 FQNEAQ. In DNA, the CDR3 is TGTGCCAGCAGCTTAAAGCGCGATTCCTCCTACAATGAGCAGTTCTTC. It codes for CASSLKRDSSYNEQFF.

This clone was observed a handful of times. This CDR3 is also generated by other DNA sequences in the sample. This chain connects TRBV11-2 to TRBJ1-5; tentative D call: TRBD1 (5 bases). CDR3 length: 13 residues. In germline, CDR1 is SGHAT, CDR2 FQNNGV. The V and J ends lost 2 bases and 5 bases respectively, with 7 bases between them. CDR3 sequence: CASSLQGDQPQHF. The DNA for the CDR3 is TGTGCCAGCAGCTTACAAGGGGATCAGCCCCAGCATTTT.

This clone was seen a handful of times. The chain has TRBV19 and TRBJ2-5, with TRBD1 matching 9 bases. The V gene's germline CDR1 is LNHDA and CDR2 SQIVND (reference sequence). V lost 7 bases to trimming and J lost 5 bases; unmatched junction nucleotides: 8. The length of the CDR3 is 14 residues. The CDR3 region is CASTPGQGMETQYF. The CDR3 nucleotides are TGTGCCAGTACTCCGGGACAGGGAATGGAGACCCAGTACTTC. The full variable domain, in which reference TRBV19 and TRBJ2-5 provide the parts outside the CDR3, is DGGITQSPKYLFRKEGQNVTLSCEQNLNHDAMYWYRQDPGQGLRLIYYSQIVNDFQKGDIAEGYSVSREKKESFPLTVTSAQKNPTAFYLCASTPGQGMETQYFGPGTRLLVL.

The V and J genes are TRBV4-2 and TRBJ2-5, with 11 bases aligning to TRBD2. This CDR3 spans 16 amino acids. Germline V gene lookup returns CDR1 LGHNA and CDR2 YNFKEQ. V gave up 2 bases and J gave up 1 base; unmatched junction bases: 3. This CDR3 is CASSQRLAGTQETQYF. The CDR3, as DNA: TGTGCCAGCAGCCAAAGACTAGCGGGAACCCAAGAGACCCAGTACTTC.

A few counts support this clone. The V and J genes are TRBV29-1 and TRBJ1-2; D remains unclear. V dropped 6 bases and J dropped 9 bases, with 17 bases sitting between them. Germline V lookup: CDR1 SQVTM, CDR2 ANQGSEA. The CDR3 covers 12 residues. CDR3 nucleotides: TGCAGCGTCGATGAGGGCAGGAGGAGCTACACCTTC. It is translated as CSVDEGRRSYTF.

The J gene is TRBJ1-2, the V gene TRBV9, with D possibly TRBD1 on 6 matching bases. The CDR3 has 14 residues. Germline loops: CDR1 SGDLS, CDR2 YYNGEE. V was shortened by 0 bases and J by 4 bases, with 10 bases between the two germline ends. Written as DNA, the CDR3 is TGTGCCAGCAGCGTAGGGACAGAACCCTATGGCTACACCTTC. Protein sequence: CASSVGTEPYGYTF. The variable domain in full, with the rest retrieved from reference TRBV9 and TRBJ1-2, is DSGVTQTPKHLITATGQRVTLRCSPRSGDLSVYWYQQSLDQGLQFLIQYYNGEERAKGNILERFSAQQFPDLHSELNLSSLELGDSALYFCASSVGTEPYGYTFGSGTRLTVV.

The chain carries TRBV9 and TRBJ1-2; perhaps TRBD1 as D (6 bases). Germline CDR1 is SGDLS and CDR2 is YYNGEE. V dropped 4 bases and J dropped 3 bases, with 25 bases sitting between them. This CDR3 is built from 18 residues. This CDR3 reads CASSLRRLVVRGYYGYTF. The CDR3 DNA follows: TGTGCCAGCAGCCTAAGACGGCTGGTGGTGAGGGGGTACTATGGCTACACCTTC.

Note on this clone: At the DNA level, this CDR3 is encoded by other sequences in the same sample as well. The chain recombines TRBV7-2 with TRBJ2-3; D remains ambiguous. Trimming removed 5 bases at V and 3 bases at J, with 6 bases between. CDR3 size: 12 residues. Germline lookup yields CDR1 SGHTA and CDR2 FQGNSA. In DNA form, the CDR3 reads TGTGCCAGCAGCCCTAGTACAGATACGCAGTATTTT. Translating gives CASSPSTDTQYF.

The chain recombines TRBV7-9 with TRBJ1-2; no firm D call. Germline V gene sequence: CDR1 SEHNR, CDR2 FQNEAQ (reference sequence). The CDR3 sequence is 14 residues long. The V end lost 1 base, the J end lost 9 bases, and 15 bases lay between the germline ends. As DNA, the CDR3 is TGTGCCAGCAGCTTAGAATTGCCCAGGCCTAGCTACACCTTC. It translates to CASSLELPRPSYTF.

V and J are TRBV7-2 and TRBJ2-1; 10 nucleotides agree with TRBD2. In germline, CDR1 is SGHTA, CDR2 FQGNSA. This CDR3 spans 15 amino acids. With V trimmed by 5 bases and J by 4 bases, 5 bases remained unmatched. The DNA of the CDR3 is TGTGCCAGCAGCCCGGGACTAGCGCAGTACAATGAGCAGTTCTTC. Its translation: CASSPGLAQYNEQFF.

The chain uses TRBV25-1 and TRBJ1-2; the match to TRBD1 covers 8 bases. The J segment lost 2 bases and the V segment lost 6 bases, leaving 11 bases of the junction unmatched. Germline lookup yields CDR1 MGHDK and CDR2 SYGVNS. CDR3 length equals 16 residues. The CDR3: CASSIGGTGENYGYTF. In DNA, the CDR3 is TGTGCCAGCAGCATAGGAGGGACAGGAGAAAACTATGGCTACACCTTC.

Of note for this clone: Other DNA sequences in the same sample also yield this CDR3. This chain connects TRBV4-2 to TRBJ2-7; D is unresolved. This CDR3 region has 14 residues. The V end was cut by 0 bases, the J end by 1 base, with 7 bases between. CDR1 and CDR2 (germline): LGHNA, YNFKEQ. The CDR3 region has the DNA TGTGCCAGCAGCCAAGAACGGGTGTCCTACGAGCAGTACTTC. Its translation: CASSQERVSYEQYF.

This clone appeared a few times. The chain uses TRBV27 and TRBJ2-3; 8 positions match TRBD1. The CDR3 runs to 13 residues. The germline gives CDR1 MNHEY, CDR2 SMNVEV (reference sequence). The V gene end was trimmed by 5 bases and the J gene end by 7 bases; junction bases not matched to a gene: 5. The CDR3 protein is CASSPTGENTQYF. The CDR3 coding sequence is TGTGCCAGCAGTCCGACAGGGGAGAATACGCAGTATTTT.

This clone was observed a few times. This rearrangement joins TRBV9 to TRBJ2-1, with 7 bases fitting TRBD1. Per germline, CDR1 SGDLS and CDR2 YYNGEE. The CDR3 is 15 amino acids. The trim removed 3 bases at V and 3 bases at J, leaving 6 bases unmatched. CDR3 DNA: TGTGCCAGCAGCGCCCGACAGGGTGGCTACAATGAGCAGTTCTTC. Translating gives CASSARQGGYNEQFF. Full variable domain (missing parts from reference TRBV9 and TRBJ2-1): DSGVTQTPKHLITATGQRVTLRCSPRSGDLSVYWYQQSLDQGLQFLIQYYNGEERAKGNILERFSAQQFPDLHSELNLSSLELGDSALYFCASSARQGGYNEQFFGPGTRLTVL.

The V call is TRBV15, the J call TRBJ1-3, with D unclear. The CDR3 is 15 amino acids. Germline CDR1 LNHNV, CDR2 YYDKDF (reference sequence). V dropped 3 bases and J dropped 0 bases, with 9 bases sitting between them. The CDR3 nucleotides are TGTGCCACCAGCAGTGAACTGAGCTCTGGAAACACCATATATTTT. Protein: CATSSELSSGNTIYF. The full variable domain, rest sourced from reference TRBV15 and TRBJ1-3, is DAMVIQNPRYQVTQFGKPVTLSCSQTLNHNVMYWYQQKSSQAPKLLFHYYDKDFNNEADTPDNFQSRRPNTSFCFLDIRSPGLGDTAMYLCATSSELSSGNTIYFGEGSWLTVV.

This clone has a handful of counts. The chain employs TRBV5-4 and TRBJ2-5; 9 bases are shared with TRBD2. The germline CDR1 and CDR2 sequences are SGHNT and YYREEE (reference sequence). The V and J ends lost 3 bases and 4 bases, in that order; junction bases with no gene match: 4. The CDR3 consists of 14 residues. This CDR3 is CASSSQTSGETQYF. The DNA for the CDR3 is TGTGCCAGCAGCTCACAGACTAGCGGAGAGACCCAGTACTTC. Together with reference TRBV5-4 and TRBJ2-5, the CDR3 gives the full variable domain: ETGVTQSPTHLIKTRGQQVTLRCSSQSGHNTVSWYQQALGQGPQFIFQYYREEENGRGNFPPRFSGLQFPNYSSELNVNALELDDSALYLCASSSQTSGETQYFGPGTRLLVL.

This clone was seen more than once but under ten times. The chain employs TRBV29-1 and TRBJ1-5; 11 bases map to TRBD1. J gave up 2 bases and V 4 bases, and 13 bases lay outside the gene matches. The CDR3 is made up of 18 amino acids. Germline lookup yields CDR1 SQVTM and CDR2 ANQGSEA. The CDR3 nucleotides are TGCAGCGTTGTGGTAGGGGACAGGGGGACATTCGGCAATCAGCCCCAGCATTTT. Encoded protein: CSVVVGDRGTFGNQPQHF.